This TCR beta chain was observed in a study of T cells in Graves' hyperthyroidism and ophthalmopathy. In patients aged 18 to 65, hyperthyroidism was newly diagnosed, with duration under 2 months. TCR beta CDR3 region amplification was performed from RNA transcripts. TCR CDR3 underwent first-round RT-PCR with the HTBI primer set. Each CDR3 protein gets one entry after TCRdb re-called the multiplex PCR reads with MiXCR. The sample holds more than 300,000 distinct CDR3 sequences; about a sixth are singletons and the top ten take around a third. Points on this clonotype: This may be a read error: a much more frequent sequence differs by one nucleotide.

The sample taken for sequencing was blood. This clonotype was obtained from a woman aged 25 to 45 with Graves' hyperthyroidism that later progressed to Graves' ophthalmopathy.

CDR3 coding DNA: TGTGCCAGCAGGGTCGGCGGGGAAGGGACCCAGTACTTC. Its protein product is CASRVGGEGTQYF. The chain is built from TRBV28 and TRBJ2-5, with D tentatively TRBD2 (6 bases). The CDR3 contains 13 residues. Trimming left V 6 bases short and J 7 bases short, with 15 bases between. Looked up from germline, CDR1 is MDHEN and CDR2 is SYDVKM.